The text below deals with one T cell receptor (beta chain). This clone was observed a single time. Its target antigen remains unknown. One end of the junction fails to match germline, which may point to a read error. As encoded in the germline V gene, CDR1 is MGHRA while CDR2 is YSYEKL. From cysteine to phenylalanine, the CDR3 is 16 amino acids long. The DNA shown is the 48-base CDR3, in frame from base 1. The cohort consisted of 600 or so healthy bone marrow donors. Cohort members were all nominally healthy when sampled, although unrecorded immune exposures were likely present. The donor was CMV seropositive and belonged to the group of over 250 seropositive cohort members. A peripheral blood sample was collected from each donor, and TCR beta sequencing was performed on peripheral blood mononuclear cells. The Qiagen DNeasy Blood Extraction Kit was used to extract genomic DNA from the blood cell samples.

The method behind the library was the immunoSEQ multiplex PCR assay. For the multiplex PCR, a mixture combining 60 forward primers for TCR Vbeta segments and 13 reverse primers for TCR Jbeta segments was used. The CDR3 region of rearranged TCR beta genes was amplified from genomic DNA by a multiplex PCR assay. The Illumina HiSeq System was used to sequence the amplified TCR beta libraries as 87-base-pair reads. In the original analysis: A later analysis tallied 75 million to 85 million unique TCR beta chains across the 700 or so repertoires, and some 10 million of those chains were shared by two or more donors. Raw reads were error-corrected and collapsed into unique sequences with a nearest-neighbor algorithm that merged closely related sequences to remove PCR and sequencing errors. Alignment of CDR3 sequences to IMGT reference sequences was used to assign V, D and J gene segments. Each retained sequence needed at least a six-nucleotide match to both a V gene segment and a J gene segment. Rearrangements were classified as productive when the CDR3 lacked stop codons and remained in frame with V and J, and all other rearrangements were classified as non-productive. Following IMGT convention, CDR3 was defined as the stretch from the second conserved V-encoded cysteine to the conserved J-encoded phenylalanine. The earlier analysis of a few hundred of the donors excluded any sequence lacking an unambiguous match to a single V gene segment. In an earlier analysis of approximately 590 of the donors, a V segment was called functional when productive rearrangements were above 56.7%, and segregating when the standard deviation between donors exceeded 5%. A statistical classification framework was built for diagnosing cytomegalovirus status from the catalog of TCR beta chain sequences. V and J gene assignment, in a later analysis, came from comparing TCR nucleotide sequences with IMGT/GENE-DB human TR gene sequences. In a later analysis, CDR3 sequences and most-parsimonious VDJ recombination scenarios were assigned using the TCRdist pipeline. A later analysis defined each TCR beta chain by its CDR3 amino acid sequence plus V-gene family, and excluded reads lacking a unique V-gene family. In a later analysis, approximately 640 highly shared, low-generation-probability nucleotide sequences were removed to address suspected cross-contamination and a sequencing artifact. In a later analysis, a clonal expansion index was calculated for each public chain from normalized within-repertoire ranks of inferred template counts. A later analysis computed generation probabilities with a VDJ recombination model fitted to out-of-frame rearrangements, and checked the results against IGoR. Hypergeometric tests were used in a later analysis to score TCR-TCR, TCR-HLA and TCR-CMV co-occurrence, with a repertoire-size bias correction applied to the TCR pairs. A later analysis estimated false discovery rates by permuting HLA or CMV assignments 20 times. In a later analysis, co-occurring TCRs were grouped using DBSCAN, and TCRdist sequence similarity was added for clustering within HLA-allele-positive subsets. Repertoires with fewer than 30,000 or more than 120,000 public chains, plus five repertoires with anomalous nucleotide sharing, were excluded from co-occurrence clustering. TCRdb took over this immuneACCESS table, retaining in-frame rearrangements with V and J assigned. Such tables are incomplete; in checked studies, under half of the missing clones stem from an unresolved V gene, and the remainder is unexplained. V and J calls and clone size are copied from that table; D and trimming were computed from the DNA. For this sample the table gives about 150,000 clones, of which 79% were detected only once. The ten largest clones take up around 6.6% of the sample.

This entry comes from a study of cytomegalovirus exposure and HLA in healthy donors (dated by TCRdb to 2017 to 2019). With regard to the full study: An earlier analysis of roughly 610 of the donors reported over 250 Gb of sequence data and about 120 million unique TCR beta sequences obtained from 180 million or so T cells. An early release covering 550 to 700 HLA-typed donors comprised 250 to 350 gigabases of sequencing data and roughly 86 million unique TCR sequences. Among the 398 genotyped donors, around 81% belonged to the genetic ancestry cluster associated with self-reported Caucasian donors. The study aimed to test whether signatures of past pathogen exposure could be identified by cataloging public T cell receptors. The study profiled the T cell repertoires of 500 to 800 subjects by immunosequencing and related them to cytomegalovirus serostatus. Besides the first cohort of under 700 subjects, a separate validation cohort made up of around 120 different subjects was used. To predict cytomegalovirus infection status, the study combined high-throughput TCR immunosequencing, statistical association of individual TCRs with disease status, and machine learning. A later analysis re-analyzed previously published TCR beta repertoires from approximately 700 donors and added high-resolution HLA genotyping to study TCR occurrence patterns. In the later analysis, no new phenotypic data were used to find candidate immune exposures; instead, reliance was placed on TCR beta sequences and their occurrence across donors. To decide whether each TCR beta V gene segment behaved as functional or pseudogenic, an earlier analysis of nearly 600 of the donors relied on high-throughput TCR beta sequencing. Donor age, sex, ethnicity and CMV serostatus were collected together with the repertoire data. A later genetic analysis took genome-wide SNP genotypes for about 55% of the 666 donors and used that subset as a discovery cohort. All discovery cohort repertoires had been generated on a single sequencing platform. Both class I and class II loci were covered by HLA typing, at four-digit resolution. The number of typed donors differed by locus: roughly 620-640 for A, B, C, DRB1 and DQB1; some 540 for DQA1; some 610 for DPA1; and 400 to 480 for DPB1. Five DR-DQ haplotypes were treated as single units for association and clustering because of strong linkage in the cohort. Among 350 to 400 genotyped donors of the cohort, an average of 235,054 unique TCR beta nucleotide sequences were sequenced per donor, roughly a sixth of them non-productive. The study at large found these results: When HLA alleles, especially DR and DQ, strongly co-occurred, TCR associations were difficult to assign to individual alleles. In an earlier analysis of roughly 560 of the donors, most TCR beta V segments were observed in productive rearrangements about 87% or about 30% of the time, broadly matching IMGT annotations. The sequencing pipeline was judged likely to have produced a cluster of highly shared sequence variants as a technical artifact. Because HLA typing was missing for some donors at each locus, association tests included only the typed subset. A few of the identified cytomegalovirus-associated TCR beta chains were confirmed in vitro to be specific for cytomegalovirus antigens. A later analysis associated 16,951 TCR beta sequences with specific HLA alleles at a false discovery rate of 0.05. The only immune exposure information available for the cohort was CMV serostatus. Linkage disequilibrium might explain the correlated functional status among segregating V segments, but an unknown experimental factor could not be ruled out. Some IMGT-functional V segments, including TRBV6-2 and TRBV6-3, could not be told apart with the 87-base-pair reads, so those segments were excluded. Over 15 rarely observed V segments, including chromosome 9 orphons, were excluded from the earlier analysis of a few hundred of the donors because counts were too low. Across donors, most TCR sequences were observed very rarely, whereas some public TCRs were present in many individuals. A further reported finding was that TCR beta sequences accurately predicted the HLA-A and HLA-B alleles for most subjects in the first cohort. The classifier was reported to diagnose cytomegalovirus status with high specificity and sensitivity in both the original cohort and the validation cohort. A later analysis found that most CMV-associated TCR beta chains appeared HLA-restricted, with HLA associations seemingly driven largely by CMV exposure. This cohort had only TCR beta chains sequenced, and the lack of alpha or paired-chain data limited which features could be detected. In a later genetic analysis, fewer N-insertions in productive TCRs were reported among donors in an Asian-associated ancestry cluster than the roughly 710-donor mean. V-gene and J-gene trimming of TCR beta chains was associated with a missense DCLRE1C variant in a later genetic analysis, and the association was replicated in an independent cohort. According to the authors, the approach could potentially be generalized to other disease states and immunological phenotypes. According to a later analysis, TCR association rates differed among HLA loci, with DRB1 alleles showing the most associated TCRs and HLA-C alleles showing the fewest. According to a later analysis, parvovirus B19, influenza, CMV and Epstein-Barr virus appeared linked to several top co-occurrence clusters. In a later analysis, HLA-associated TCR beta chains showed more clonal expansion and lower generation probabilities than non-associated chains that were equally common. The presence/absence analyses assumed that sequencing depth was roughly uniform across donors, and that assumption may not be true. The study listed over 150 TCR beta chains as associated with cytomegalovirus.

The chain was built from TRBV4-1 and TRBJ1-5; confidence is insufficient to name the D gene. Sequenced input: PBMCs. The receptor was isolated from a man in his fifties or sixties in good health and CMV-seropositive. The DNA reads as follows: TGTGCCAGCAGCCAAGAAAGCAGAGGTAGCAATCAGCCCCAGCATTTT. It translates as CASSQESRGSNQPQHF.